Sequencing of this T cell receptor (beta chain) was carried out in a study of cytomegalovirus exposure and HLA in healthy donors. Germline V gives CDR1 GTSNPN, CDR2 SVGIG (reference sequence). Trimming took 2 bases from V and 2 from J, leaving 16 bases between them. The length of the CDR3 is 16 residues. PCR involved 60 Vbeta and 13 Jbeta primers. Sequencing used immunoSEQ multiplex PCR; TCRdb keeps in-frame clones, though not all of them. The table records about 100,000 clones, around 75% of them present only once. The sequenced sample was PBMCs. The receptor was derived from a male donor in good health and CMV-seropositive. The V and J genes are TRBV30 and TRBJ2-1, with a tentative D call TRBD1 (5 bases). The CDR3 DNA reads as TGTGCCTGGAGTACACGACCCGCACAGGCCTACAATGAGCAGTTCTTC. This codes for CAWSTRPAQAYNEQFF.